A selection of T cell receptor beta chains follows, all from one sample in a study of control samples from healthy donors and cancer patients. TCRdb keeps only in-frame clones here, not all; method: immunoSEQ multiplex PCR. The table lists 75,000 to 90,000 clones, approximately 86% of them singletons. The source material was blood. The source of these receptors is a man aged 30 to 39 in good health. Both conserved end residues are part of each CDR3. The order of the fields is J gene, V gene, CDR3 protein.

>TRBJ1-1|TRBV9
CASSGQGNTEAFF
>TRBJ1-1|TRBV24-1
CATSEAGTSNTEAFF
>TRBJ2-1|TRBV7-9
CASSQVAVGSYNEQFF
>TRBJ1-2|TRBV30
CAWSSQGVGGYTF
>TRBJ1-2|TRBV5-3
CARSLPPDRGCGYTF
>TRBJ2-2|TRBV30
CACPPGASNTGELFF
>TRBJ1-4|TRBV10-2
CASSELGGLGNEKLFF
>TRBJ2-7|TRBV10-3
CAISRNYEQYF
>TRBJ1-4|TRBV7-2
CASARQGATNEKLFF
>TRBJ1-1|TRBV25-1
CASSGSGLLNTEAFF
>TRBJ2-3|TRBV5-8
CASSRWDTQYF
>TRBJ1-6|TRBV9
CASSEGGRSSYNSPLHF
>TRBJ2-3|TRBV6-4
CASSDRGTDTQYF
>TRBJ1-2|TRBV3-1/TRBV3-2
CASSLQTGNYGYTF
>TRBJ1-6|TRBV30
CAWSSDATKRSPLHF
>TRBJ2-2|TRBV29-1
CSVEAVGELFF
>TRBJ1-4|TRBV28
CASRTGTNEKLFF
>TRBJ1-1|TRBV11-2
CASSQERGYAEAFF
>TRBJ1-2|TRBV4-1
CASSQDRGQGAYGYTF
>TRBJ1-5|TRBV19
CASSIEGGWSNQPQHF
>TRBJ1-2|TRBV7-2
CASSMDRGNYGYTF
>TRBJ1-2|TRBV7-2
CASSFPAGNYGYTF
>TRBJ1-1|TRBV12-3/TRBV12-4
CASSLQGSGAFF
>TRBJ1-1|TRBV24-1
CATSQGGNTEAFF
>TRBJ1-2|TRBV19
CASSIGLDGYTF
>TRBJ2-5|TRBV19
CASIGAETQYF
>TRBJ2-3|TRBV18
CASSPRGSTDTQYF
>TRBJ1-6|TRBV4-2
CASSQDPQGSSYNSPLHF
>TRBJ1-2|TRBV10-3
CAISPGRAYLGGYGYTF